This TCR beta chain was captured in a study of blood T cell repertoires in COVID-19. About the study: The United States, Italy and Spain were the sources of the acute and convalescent COVID-19 samples.

As handled by the study authors: Reference gene primer amplification gave estimated nucleated cell counts. Sequencing was performed with immunoSEQ multiplex PCR; in TCRdb, only in-frame clones are kept and a portion is missing. D and trimming were read from the DNA, whereas the V and J calls and clone size are those reported in that table. The data hold fewer than 350,000 clones, with roughly 91% observed a single time. The CDR3 consists of 15 residues. J lost 9 bases, V lost 6 bases, and 7 bases had no gene match. Germline assignment: CDR1 KGHSH and CDR2 LQKENI. In terms of age and location, participants ranged from roughly 18 to 89 years and lived in approximately 24 US areas. Assignments of participants to cohorts depended upon their own reported clinical history.

Input material: PBMCs or T cells enriched from blood (not recorded which). V gene TRBV18 combines with J gene TRBJ2-1; 14 bases match TRBD2. This clonotype was obtained from a woman in her fifties or sixties in a cohort exposed to, infected with or recovered from COVID-19 (not recorded which). The CDR3 loop is CASSPGLAGVGEQFF. CDR3 bases: TGTGCCAGCTCTCCGGGACTAGCGGGAGTTGGTGAGCAGTTCTTC. Full variable domain (rest looked up from reference TRBV18 and TRBJ2-1): NAGVMQNPRHLVRRRGQEARLRCSPMKGHSHVYWYRQLPEEGLKFMVYLQKENIIDESGMPKERFSAEFPKEGPSILRIQQVVRGDSAAYFCASSPGLAGVGEQFFGPGTRLTVL.